This T cell receptor beta chain was found in a study of cytomegalovirus exposure and HLA in healthy donors. Study-level findings and limits: The productive fraction for most TCR beta V segments was about 90% or about 30% in an earlier analysis. CMV serostatus alone was available as immune exposure information.

Researchers ran the PCR with 60 Vbeta and 13 Jbeta primers. Per the original methods: As a later analysis found, there were tens of millions of unique TCR beta chains, of which about 10 million were shared. Clones were sequenced by immunoSEQ multiplex PCR, and TCRdb holds only the in-frame ones, with some missing. V and J calls and clone size follow that table, whereas D and trimming were derived from the DNA. This table has around 120,000 clones, 65% to 80% appearing once. Details on this clone: Its target is unknown.

The source material was PBMCs. The clonotype comes from a middle-aged woman in good health and CMV-seropositive.

CDR3: CASSSGTRGGQFF. For the CDR3, the DNA is TGTGCCAGCAGCTCAGGGACTCGGGGGGGCCAGTTCTTC. The chain is built from TRBV7-9 and TRBJ2-1, with 8 bases identical to TRBD2. The CDR3 has 13 residues. V trimming: 4 bases; J trimming: 13 bases; junction bases outside the gene matches: 9. From germline, CDR1 is SEHNR and CDR2 FQNEAQ (reference sequence). Filled out from reference TRBV7-9 and TRBJ2-1, the complete variable domain reads DTGVSQNPRHKITKRGQNVTFRCDPISEHNRLYWYRQTLGQGPEFLTYFQNEAQLEKSRLLSDRFSAERPKGSFSTLEIQRTEQGDSAMYLCASSSGTRGGQFFGPGTRLTVL.